There are a few counts of the clone carrying this T cell receptor (beta chain). Antigen unknown. The data belong to a study of T cells in localized non-small cell lung cancer. Using immunoSEQ multiplex PCR, the repertoire was profiled, and TCRdb retains in-frame clones only, with some absent. In the table there are 15,000 to 25,000 clones, around nine tenths of which are singletons. CDR1 SGHRS and CDR2 YFSETQ come from the germline V gene. The CDR3 is 15 residues long. The V end lost 4 bases, the J end lost 0 bases, and 14 bases lay between the germline ends. Study conclusions and caveats: Greater blood T cell density accompanied longer overall survival.

Sequences were derived from peripheral blood, sampled before any cancer treatment. This sequence originates from a male donor aged 60 or over with stage I squamous cell lung carcinoma. This chain links TRBV5-1 with TRBJ2-7, with D possibly TRBD2 on 6 matching bases. CDR3 in amino acids: CASSPGDGSSYEQYF. The CDR3, as DNA: TGCGCCAGCAGCCCGGGGGACGGGAGCTCCTACGAGCAGTACTTC. The full variable domain, its missing parts supplied by reference TRBV5-1 and TRBJ2-7, is KAGVTQTPRYLIKTRGQQVTLSCSPISGHRSVSWYQQTPGQGLQFLFEYFSETQRNKGNFPGRFSGRQFSNSRSEMNVSTLELGDSALYLCASSPGDGSSYEQYFGPGTRLTVT.